A selection of T cell receptor beta chains follows, all from one sample in a study of type 1 and type 2 diabetes patients. TCRdb used MiXCR to reprocess the multiplex PCR reads, holding one entry per CDR3 protein. The repertoire consists of fewer than 350,000 distinct CDR3 sequences, with approximately 45% occurring once and the leading ten covering approximately 15%. Sequencing was performed on peripheral blood mononuclear cells (PBMCs). These TCRs come from a man between 18 and 29 years old with type 2 diabetes. CDR3s include the opening cysteine and the closing phenylalanine or tryptophan. D genes are given only for firm matches. Clone size appears in some rows only: once, few, many, or a class for an expanded clone.

TRBJ1-1 | TRBD1 | few | TRBV7-6 | TGTGCCAGCAGCTTAGCGCAGGGGGCGAGGACTGAAGCTTTCTTT | CASSLAQGARTEAFF
TRBJ1-6 | - | - | TRBV10-2 | TGCGCCAGCACCCCCGGAGGGCGAAATAATTCACCCCTCCACTTT | CASTPGGRNNSPLHF
TRBJ2-1 | - | - | TRBV4-1 | TGCGCCAGCAGCCAAAGGACGGAGAACTCCTACAATGAGCAGTTCTTC | CASSQRTENSYNEQFF
TRBJ2-7 | - | - | TRBV5-8 | TGTGCCAGCAGCAAGGGACGGGGGACCTACGAGCAGTACTTC | CASSKGRGTYEQYF
TRBJ2-7 | - | - | TRBV12-3/TRBV12-4 | TGTGCCAGCAGTTTCAGCCCGATTGGGGCCGAGCAGTACTTC | CASSFSPIGAEQYF
TRBJ2-7 | - | few | TRBV27 | TGTGCCAGCAGTTTGGCAGGTTTCAACGAGCAGTACTTC | CASSLAGFNEQYF
TRBJ2-1 | - | - | TRBV5-1 | TGCGCCAGCATGCTATCTAGAACATACAATGAGCAGTTCTTC | CASMLSRTYNEQFF
TRBJ2-1 | TRBD2 | once | TRBV7-8 | TGTGCCAGTAGTATAGTCGGCGGGAGTTACAATGAGCAGTTCTTC | CASSIVGGSYNEQFF
TRBJ1-5 | TRBD1 | - | TRBV6-2/TRBV6-3 | TGTGCCAGCCGAACAGGGGGCAATCAGCCCCAGCATTTT | CASRTGGNQPQHF
TRBJ1-5 | - | few | TRBV15 | TGTGCCACCAGCAGAGTTGGGGGGAAACAGCCCCAGCATTTT | CATSRVGGKQPQHF
TRBJ2-5 | - | - | TRBV2 | TGTGCCAGCCATTGGGGGGAACTAGAAGAGACCCAGTACTTC | CASHWGELEETQYF
TRBJ2-5 | - | few | TRBV19 | TGTGCCAGTAGGACAGGCCCAATGGAGACCCAGTACTTC | CASRTGPMETQYF
TRBJ2-5 | - | - | TRBV5-1 | TGCGCCAGCAGCTTGGAGGGGCAGGGAGAGACCCAGTACTTC | CASSLEGQGETQYF
TRBJ1-1 | - | few | TRBV14 | TGTGCCAGCAGCCCCGGCGTTCTTGAAGCTTTCTTT | CASSPGVLEAFF
TRBJ2-1 | - | - | TRBV6-1 | TGTGCCAGCAGCGACGGGCTATACAATGAGCAGTTCTTC | CASSDGLYNEQFF
TRBJ2-7 | - | few | TRBV30 | TGTGCCTGTTGGGGGGGCGTCGTTTACGAGCAGTACTTC | CACWGGVVYEQYF
TRBJ1-2 | - | - | TRBV5-1 | TGCGCCAGCGGGTCACGGTCAGCTAACTATGGCTACACCTTC | CASGSRSANYGYTF
TRBJ2-3 | TRBD2 | - | TRBV29-1 | TGCAGCGTTGAAGGTCTAGCGGGGGCCACAGATACGCAGTATTTT | CSVEGLAGATDTQYF
TRBJ2-2 | TRBD1 | few | TRBV19 | TGTGCCAGTAGTATACGAGGGGGCGTAGGCACCGGGGAGCTGTTTTTT | CASSIRGGVGTGELFF
TRBJ1-1 | TRBD1 | - | TRBV25-1 | TGTGCCAGCACCCGGACAGGGTTAACTGAAGCTTTCTTT | CASTRTGLTEAFF
TRBJ2-5 | - | many | TRBV20-1 | TGCAGTCCTCAACGGGCGCGAGAGACCCAGTACTTC | CSPQRARETQYF
TRBJ2-1 | TRBD2 | - | TRBV29-1 | TGCAGCGTCCCTCCGTGGCTAGCGGGGTACAATGAGCAGTTCTTC | CSVPPWLAGYNEQFF
TRBJ2-7 | TRBD1 | few | TRBV27 | TGTGCCAGCAGCCTACTTTTGGGGGACAGTATCTACGAGCAGTACTTC | CASSLLLGDSIYEQYF
TRBJ1-2 | TRBD1 | few | TRBV20-1 | TGCAGTGCGGGACAGGGGCAATTTGATGGCTACACCTTC | CSAGQGQFDGYTF
TRBJ1-2 | TRBD1 | - | TRBV6-5 | TGTGCCAGCAGACAGGGACAGCTCCGCTATGGCTACACCTTC | CASRQGQLRYGYTF
TRBJ2-5 | TRBD2 | many | TRBV15 | TGTGCCACCAGCAGAGGCCTAGCGGGACCTGGTTGGGAGACCCAGTACTTC | CATSRGLAGPGWETQYF
TRBJ2-2 | TRBD1 | - | TRBV7-8 | TGTGCCAGCAGCTCGCCGGACAGGGGGGCTACGAACACCGGGGAGCTGTTTTTT | CASSSPDRGATNTGELFF
TRBJ1-1 | - | - | TRBV10-1 | TGCGCCAGCAGGGAAACCTTGGGGATGAACACTGAAGCTTTCTTT | CASRETLGMNTEAFF
TRBJ1-4 | - | - | TRBV30 | TGTGCCTGGAGTTTCTTCGCGGACGGAAAACTGTTTTTT | CAWSFFADGKLFF
TRBJ2-7 | TRBD1 | few | TRBV4-2 | TGTGCCAGCAGCCGTGGACAGGAGTCCTACGAGCAGTACTTC | CASSRGQESYEQYF
TRBJ1-2 | - | - | TRBV12-3/TRBV12-4 | TGTGCCAGCAGTTCCGGACGCGGCTATGGCTACACCTTC | CASSSGRGYGYTF
TRBJ1-1 | - | - | TRBV7-2 | TGTGCCAGCAGCTTAACTGGCAGAATGAACACTGAAGCTTTCTTT | CASSLTGRMNTEAFF
TRBJ2-7 | TRBD2 | - | TRBV20-1 | TGCAGTGCTAGAGATCGACTAGCGCAGTACGAGCAGTACTTC | CSARDRLAQYEQYF
TRBJ2-7 | - | - | TRBV2 | TGTGCCAGCAGGGCGGGCGGGGACTCCTACGAGCAGTACTTC | CASRAGGDSYEQYF
TRBJ1-6 | - | - | TRBV6-1 | TGTGCCAGCAGTGTTGAAGCTTATTCACCCCTCCACTTT | CASSVEAYSPLHF
TRBJ2-7 | TRBD1 | many | TRBV7-8 | TGTGCCAGCTGCTACGGACAGGGCTACGAGCAGTACTTC | CASCYGQGYEQYF
TRBJ2-7 | - | - | TRBV12-3/TRBV12-4 | TGTGCCAGCAGTTTCGCCGGGGGGCTAGTTTACGAGCAGTACTTC | CASSFAGGLVYEQYF
TRBJ1-1 | - | - | TRBV28 | TGTGCCAGCAGTTCGTTACGGGACATGATAACTGAAGCTTTCTTT | CASSSLRDMITEAFF
TRBJ2-2 | TRBD2 | - | TRBV2 | TGTGCCAGCACCTCCCGCGGGGGGGCGACCGGGGAGCTGTTTTTT | CASTSRGGATGELFF
TRBJ2-7 | - | - | TRBV11-2 | TGTGCCAGCAGCTTTCATCAGGGCCTCTACGAGCAGTACTTC | CASSFHQGLYEQYF
TRBJ2-1 | - | - | TRBV28 | TGTGCCAGCAGTCCACGGGAGTCCTGGGACAATGAGCAGTTCTTC | CASSPRESWDNEQFF
TRBJ1-2 | TRBD1 | - | TRBV28 | TGTGCCAGCAGGGCCGGGACAGTCTATGGCTACACCTTC | CASRAGTVYGYTF
TRBJ2-1 | TRBD2 | - | TRBV6-2/TRBV6-3 | TGTGCCAGCAGCCAAGAGAGCGGGGGGCACAATGAGCAGTTCTTC | CASSQESGGHNEQFF
TRBJ2-3 | TRBD2 | - | TRBV10-2 | TGCGCCAGCAGTCTCAAAGCGGGAGGCCTAGATACGCAGTATTTT | CASSLKAGGLDTQYF
TRBJ2-7 | TRBD1 | - | TRBV14 | TGTGCCAGCAGGTTCCCTCCGGGACAGGGGGCTGGAGAGCAGTACTTC | CASRFPPGQGAGEQYF
TRBJ1-2 | - | few | TRBV6-5 | TGTGCCAGCAATCAGGGAGACTATGGCTACACCTTC | CASNQGDYGYTF
TRBJ2-7 | - | - | TRBV4-1 | TGCGCCAGCAGCCATCTCCCTCCCCGACGGGACTCCTACGAGCAGTACTTC | CASSHLPPRRDSYEQYF
TRBJ2-3 | - | - | TRBV19 | TGTGCCAGTAGTACGGGGACACAACTAAGCACAGATACGCAGTATTTT | CASSTGTQLSTDTQYF
TRBJ1-5 | - | few | TRBV12-3/TRBV12-4 | TGTGCCAGCAGTTTAGAGCTCGGGAATCAGCCCCAGCATTTT | CASSLELGNQPQHF
TRBJ2-6 | TRBD1 | many | TRBV15 | TGTGCCACCAGCAGAACGACAGGGAGCGGGGCCAACGTCCTGACTTTC | CATSRTTGSGANVLTF
TRBJ2-1 | - | - | TRBV5-4 | TGTGCCAGCAGCTTGCGGGGGCAATCCTACAATGAGCAGTTCTTC | CASSLRGQSYNEQFF
TRBJ2-5 | - | - | TRBV4-1 | TGTGCCAGCAGCCTTTCCGGGGCGGCCGGGGAGACCCAGTACTTC | CASSLSGAAGETQYF